These T cell receptor beta chains were read from a single sample in a study of blood T cell repertoires in COVID-19. Data came from immunoSEQ multiplex PCR; TCRdb stores just in-frame clones and leaves some out. The sample records approximately 670,000 clones, 90% being singletons. The specimen sequenced was peripheral blood. The receptor set was obtained from a young woman with acute or convalescent COVID-19. CDR3s include the opening cysteine and the closing phenylalanine or tryptophan. Each record gives: clone size, V gene, D gene, J gene, CDR3 DNA, CDR3 protein. D genes are given only for firm matches. Only part of the rows carry a size: once, few, many, or a class if the clone is expanded.

>NA|TRBV30|NA|TRBJ1-2
TGTGCCTGGAATGCTGGAGGGCCCGGGTTCGGCTATGGCTACACCTTC
CAWNAGGPGFGYGYTF
>few|TRBV6-5|NA|TRBJ1-1
TGTGCCAGCAGTTACATGAACAGGATGAACACTGAAGCTTTCTTT
CASSYMNRMNTEAFF
>NA|TRBV9|NA|TRBJ1-1
TGTGCCAGCAGCGGACGGGGGGGCTCAATCACTGAAGCTTTCTTT
CASSGRGGSITEAFF
>NA|TRBV4-3|TRBD1|TRBJ2-7
TGCGCCAGCAGCCTGGCCGGGACAGGGGGATACGAGCAGTACTTC
CASSLAGTGGYEQYF
>NA|TRBV5-1|TRBD2|TRBJ2-5
TGCGCCAGCAGCTCAGGACTAGCGGGGGGGCCGGATGAGACCCAGTACTTC
CASSSGLAGGPDETQYF
>NA|TRBV5-4|NA|TRBJ2-5
TGTGCCAGCAGCTCCCCCGGGGTGTTAAGAGAGACCCAGTACTTC
CASSSPGVLRETQYF
>NA|TRBV6-1|NA|TRBJ1-2
TGTGCCAGCAGTGAAGATGACAGCTTCTATGGCTACACCTTC
CASSEDDSFYGYTF
>NA|TRBV29-1|NA|TRBJ1-1
TGCAGCGTTGTCGAAGGGGCCGGGACTGAAGCTTTCTTT
CSVVEGAGTEAFF
>NA|TRBV11-3|TRBD1|TRBJ2-1
TGTGCCAGCAGCCAGAGGGGTTCGGGACAGGAGCGTAACAATGAGCAGTTCTTC
CASSQRGSGQERNNEQFF
>NA|TRBV24-1|NA|TRBJ2-7
TGTGCCACCAGTGATGGAGCGAATGGTATACCCGAGCAGTACTTC
CATSDGANGIPEQYF
>NA|TRBV5-6|TRBD1|TRBJ2-5
TGTGCCAGCAGCTTGGGAGCCGGGACAGGTGAGACCCAGTACTTC
CASSLGAGTGETQYF
>NA|TRBV18|NA|TRBJ1-1
TGTGCCAGCTCACATCTGCCGACAGACGGGACTGAAGCTTTCTTT
CASSHLPTDGTEAFF
>once|TRBV24-1|TRBD1|TRBJ1-2
TGTGCCACCAGTCAAGGGACAGGGGGGTGGTATGGCTACACCTTC
CATSQGTGGWYGYTF
>NA|TRBV27|NA|TRBJ1-5
TGTGCCAGCAGTTTACGGGGGGGCGCTGATCAGCCCCAGCATTTT
CASSLRGGADQPQHF
>NA|TRBV6-1|TRBD1|TRBJ2-5
TGTGCCAGCAGTGTTACAGGGGGACAGGGAAAAGAGACCCAGTACTTC
CASSVTGGQGKETQYF
>NA|TRBV19|NA|TRBJ1-5
TGTGCCAGTAGTAGGGCAGGCACCAGCAATCAGCCCCAGCATTTT
CASSRAGTSNQPQHF
>NA|TRBV11-2|TRBD1|TRBJ1-5
TGTGCCAGCAGCTTAGGTTCCGGGACAGGGCTTAGCAATCAGCCCCAGCATTTT
CASSLGSGTGLSNQPQHF
>NA|TRBV2|NA|TRBJ1-2
TGTGCCAGCAGTGAAGGGGCTGGTGGCTACACCTTC
CASSEGAGGYTF
>NA|TRBV5-5|NA|TRBJ2-7
TGTGCCAGCAGCCCCCCCCTAGGTTACGAGCAGTACTTC
CASSPPLGYEQYF
>NA|TRBV5-1|TRBD1|TRBJ2-1
TGCGCCAGCAGCTCACACCGGGACAGGGGGCGGGATGAGCAGTTCTTC
CASSSHRDRGRDEQFF
>NA|TRBV11-2|NA|TRBJ1-4
TGTGCCAGCAGCTTATTTCCGAGGGCAACTAATGAAAAACTGTTTTTT
CASSLFPRATNEKLFF
>NA|TRBV6-5|TRBD1|TRBJ1-2
TGTGCCAGCAGTTCAGGACAGGCGGTTGGTGGCTACACCTTC
CASSSGQAVGGYTF
>NA|TRBV6-5|TRBD1|TRBJ2-1
TGTGCCAGCAGACCCGGGACAGGGTTATTCAATGAGCAGTTCTTC
CASRPGTGLFNEQFF
>NA|TRBV5-1|TRBD1|TRBJ2-2
TGCGCCACCAAGGGACAGGCGAACACCGGGGAGCTGTTTTTT
CATKGQANTGELFF
>once|TRBV4-1|TRBD2|TRBJ2-7
TGCGCCAGCAGCCAAGACGAGCGGGGGGTGAACTACGAGCAGTACTTC
CASSQDERGVNYEQYF
>NA|TRBV21-1|NA|TRBJ1-2
TGTGCCAGCAGCCTAACGAGAAACTATGGCTACACCTTC
CASSLTRNYGYTF
>NA|TRBV19|TRBD1|TRBJ1-1
TGTGCCAGTAGTATGGGCAGGGGGACTGAAGCTTTCTTT
CASSMGRGTEAFF